The 11 T cell receptor beta chains reported below all come from one sample, sequenced in a study of T cell changes during pregnancy in multiple sclerosis. The repertoire was sequenced with immunoSEQ multiplex PCR; TCRdb's copy has only in-frame clones and lacks some. The table shows about 41,000 clones, with approximately 90% occurring only once. This specimen consisted of CD8+ T cells from peripheral blood mononuclear cells, obtained in the third trimester of pregnancy. These receptors were collected from a female donor with multiple sclerosis, enrolled in a pregnancy study.

This chain links TRBV5-6 with TRBJ2-7; 11 bases line up with TRBD2. V gave up 4 bases and J gave up 1 base; unmatched junction bases: 7. CDR3 length: 16 amino acids. Germline CDR1 and CDR2: SGHDT and YYEEEE. CDR3 protein: CASSAPSGGPSYEQYF. CDR3 DNA sequence: TGTGCCAGCAGCGCACCTAGCGGGGGGCCATCCTACGAGCAGTACTTC.

This chain joins TRBV28 and TRBJ2-7; TRBD1 is a possible D gene (5 bases). Between the trimmed V and J ends, which lost 5 bases and 2 bases, there was a span of 10 bases. CDR3 size: 13 residues. The V gene's germline CDR1 is MDHEN and CDR2 SYDVKM. CDR3 residues: CASSGQRPYEQYF. CDR3 in DNA: TGTGCCAGCAGTGGACAACGACCCTACGAGCAGTACTTC.

The V gene is TRBV7-9, the J gene TRBJ1-1, with D possibly matching TRBD1 (6 bases). Per germline, CDR1 SEHNR and CDR2 FQNEAQ (reference sequence). Trimming pared 4 bases from V and 1 base from J, leaving 10 bases between. The CDR3 consists of 14 residues. CDR3 protein: CASSSTTGNTEAFF. The CDR3 DNA is TGTGCCAGCAGCTCAACGACAGGGAACACTGAAGCTTTCTTT.

This chain joins TRBV9 and TRBJ1-1; D remains unclear. CDR1 is SGDLS, CDR2 YYNGEE, per germline. V was clipped by 4 bases and J by 0 bases, with 4 bases between them. The CDR3 extends over 12 amino acids. CDR3 sequence (DNA): TGTGCCAGCAGCACACTGAACACTGAAGCTTTCTTT. Protein product: CASSTLNTEAFF.

This chain joins TRBV4-3 and TRBJ2-1; 10 bases align to TRBD2. The CDR3 is 15 amino acids. Per germline, CDR1 LGHNA and CDR2 YSLEER. The V segment lost 4 bases and the J segment 3 bases; nucleotides outside the gene matches: 3. The CDR3 DNA sequence: TGCGCCAGCAGCCCAACTAGCGGGGTCTACAATGAGCAGTTCTTC. This codes for CASSPTSGVYNEQFF.

The V gene is TRBV9, the J gene TRBJ2-3; 8 bases map to TRBD2. Germline assignment: CDR1 SGDLS and CDR2 YYNGEE. This CDR3 has 16 residues. The ends lost 4 bases at V and 1 base at J; junction bases unmatched: 8. The CDR3 sequence: CASSQRGGEGTDTQYF. The CDR3 DNA reads TGTGCCAGCAGCCAACGGGGGGGAGAGGGCACAGATACGCAGTATTTT.

The chain couples TRBV13 to TRBJ2-5; 10 nucleotides agree with TRBD2. CDR3 length equals 19 residues. Germline V gene sequence: CDR1 PRHDT, CDR2 FYEKMQ (reference sequence). V dropped 1 base and J dropped 0; count of bases not matched to a gene: 11. The CDR3 nucleotides read TGTGCCAGCAGCTTAGCTCTGGGGTTAGCGGGGGGCAACCAAGAGACCCAGTACTTC. Amino acid sequence: CASSLALGLAGGNQETQYF.

The chain uses TRBV7-9 and TRBJ1-6; 7 bases map to TRBD1. Germline V gene sequence: CDR1 SEHNR, CDR2 FQNEAQ (reference sequence). Trimming cost V 5 bases and J 10 bases; bases outside gene matches: 11. The CDR3 has 15 residues. Here the CDR3 DNA reads TGTGCCAGCAGCCAAGTCGCCTTACAGGGGTCACCCCTCCACTTT. Its protein product is CASSQVALQGSPLHF.

The chain has TRBV28 and TRBJ2-3, with D possibly matching TRBD1 (6 bases). The CDR3 runs to 14 residues. The ends were cut back, 3 bases at V and 2 bases at J, with 9 bases in the middle. CDR1 is MDHEN, CDR2 SYDVKM, per germline. The CDR3: CASSFGTSTDTQYF. CDR3 DNA: TGTGCCAGCAGTTTTGGGACATCCACAGATACGCAGTATTTT.

J is TRBJ1-5 and V is TRBV15; weak D call: TRBD1 (5 bases). Per the germline V gene, CDR1 is LNHNV and CDR2 is YYDKDF (reference sequence). Trimming stripped 2 bases from V and 5 bases from J, with 7 bases between. This CDR3 is built from 13 residues. The CDR3 DNA reads as TGTGCCACCAGCAGAAAAGGGGATCAGCCCCAGCATTTT. It encodes CATSRKGDQPQHF.

The chain combines TRBV7-9 with TRBJ1-1; maybe TRBD1 (6 bases). Trimming took off 2 bases at V and 11 bases at J, with 12 bases between the two ends. The length of the CDR3 is 12 residues. Germline V gives CDR1 SEHNR, CDR2 FQNEAQ (reference sequence). CDR3 nucleotide sequence: TGTGCCAGCAGCTTATTACAGGGTGAGGCTTTCTTT. It is translated as CASSLLQGEAFF.